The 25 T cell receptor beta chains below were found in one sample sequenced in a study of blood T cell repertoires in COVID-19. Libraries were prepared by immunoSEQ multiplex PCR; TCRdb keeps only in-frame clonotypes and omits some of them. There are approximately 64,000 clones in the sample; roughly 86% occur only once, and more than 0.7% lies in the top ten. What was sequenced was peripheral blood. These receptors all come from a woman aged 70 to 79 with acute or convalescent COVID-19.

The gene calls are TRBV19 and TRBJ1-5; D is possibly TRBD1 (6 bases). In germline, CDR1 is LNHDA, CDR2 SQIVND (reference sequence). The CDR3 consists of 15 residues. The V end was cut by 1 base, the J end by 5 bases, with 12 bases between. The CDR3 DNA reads TGTGCCAGTAGTATAGCACAGGGAAGGGATCAGCCCCAGCATTTT. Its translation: CASSIAQGRDQPQHF.

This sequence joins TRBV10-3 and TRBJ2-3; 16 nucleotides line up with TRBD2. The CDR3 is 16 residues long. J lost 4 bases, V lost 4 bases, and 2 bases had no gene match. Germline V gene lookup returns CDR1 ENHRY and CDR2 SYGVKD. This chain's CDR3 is CAISAGTSGGADTQYF. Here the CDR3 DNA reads TGTGCCATCAGTGCCGGGACTAGCGGGGGGGCAGATACGCAGTATTTT.

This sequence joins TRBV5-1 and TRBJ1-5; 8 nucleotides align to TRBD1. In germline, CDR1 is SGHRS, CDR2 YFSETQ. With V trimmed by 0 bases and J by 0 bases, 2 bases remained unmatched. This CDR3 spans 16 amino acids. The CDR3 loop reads CASSLGTGNSNQPQHF. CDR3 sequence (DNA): TGCGCCAGCAGCTTGGGGACAGGGAATAGCAATCAGCCCCAGCATTTT. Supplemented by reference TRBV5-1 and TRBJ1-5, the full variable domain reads KAGVTQTPRYLIKTRGQQVTLSCSPISGHRSVSWYQQTPGQGLQFLFEYFSETQRNKGNFPGRFSGRQFSNSRSEMNVSTLELGDSALYLCASSLGTGNSNQPQHFGDGTRLSIL.

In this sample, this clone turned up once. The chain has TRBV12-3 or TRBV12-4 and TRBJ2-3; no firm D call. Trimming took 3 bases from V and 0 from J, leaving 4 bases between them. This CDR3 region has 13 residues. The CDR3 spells CASSFMSTDTQYF. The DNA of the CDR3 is TGTGCCAGCAGTTTCATGAGCACAGATACGCAGTATTTT.

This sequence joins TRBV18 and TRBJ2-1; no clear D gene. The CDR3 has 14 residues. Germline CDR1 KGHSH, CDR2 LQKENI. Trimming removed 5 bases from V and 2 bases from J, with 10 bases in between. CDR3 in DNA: TGTGCCAGCTCAAACGCTCAGGCCTACAATGAGCAGTTCTTC. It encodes CASSNAQAYNEQFF.

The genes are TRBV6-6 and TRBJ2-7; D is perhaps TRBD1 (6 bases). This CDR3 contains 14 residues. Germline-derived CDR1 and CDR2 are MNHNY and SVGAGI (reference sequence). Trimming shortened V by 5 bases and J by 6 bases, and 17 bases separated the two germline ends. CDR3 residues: CASSHRTALGEQYF. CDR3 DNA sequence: TGTGCCAGCAGTCACCGGACAGCCCTCGGCGAGCAGTACTTC.

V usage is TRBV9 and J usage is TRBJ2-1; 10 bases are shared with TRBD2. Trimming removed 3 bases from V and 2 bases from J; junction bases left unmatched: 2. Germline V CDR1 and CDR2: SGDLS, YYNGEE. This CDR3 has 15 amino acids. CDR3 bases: TGTGCCAGCAGCGGAACTAGCGGGGCCTACAATGAGCAGTTCTTC. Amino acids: CASSGTSGAYNEQFF.

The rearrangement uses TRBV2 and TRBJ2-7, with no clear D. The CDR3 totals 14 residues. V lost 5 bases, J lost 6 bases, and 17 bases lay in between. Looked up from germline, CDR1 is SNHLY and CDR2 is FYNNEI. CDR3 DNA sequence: TGTGCCAGCAGTACCCGCCAAGCGTTGACCGAGCAGTACTTC. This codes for CASSTRQALTEQYF.

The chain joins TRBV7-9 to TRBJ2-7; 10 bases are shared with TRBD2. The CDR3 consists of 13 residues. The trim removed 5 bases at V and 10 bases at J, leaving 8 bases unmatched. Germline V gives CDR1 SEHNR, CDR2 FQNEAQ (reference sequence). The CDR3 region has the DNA TGTGCCAGCAGCGAAAGTCTAGCGGGAGTCCAGTACTTC. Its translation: CASSESLAGVQYF.

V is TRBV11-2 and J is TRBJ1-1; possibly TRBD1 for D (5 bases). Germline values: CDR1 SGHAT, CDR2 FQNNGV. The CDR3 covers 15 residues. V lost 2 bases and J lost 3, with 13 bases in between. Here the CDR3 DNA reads TGTGCCAGCAGCTTATCGGGGGTTGTCGACACTGAAGCTTTCTTT. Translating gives CASSLSGVVDTEAFF.

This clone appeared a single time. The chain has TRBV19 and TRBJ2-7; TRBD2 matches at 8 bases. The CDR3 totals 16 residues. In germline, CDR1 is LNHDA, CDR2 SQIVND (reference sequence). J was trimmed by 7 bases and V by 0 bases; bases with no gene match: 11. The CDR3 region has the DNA TGTGCCAGTAGTATAGATTGGAGTAGCGGGATTCTAGAGCAGTACTTC. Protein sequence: CASSIDWSSGILEQYF.

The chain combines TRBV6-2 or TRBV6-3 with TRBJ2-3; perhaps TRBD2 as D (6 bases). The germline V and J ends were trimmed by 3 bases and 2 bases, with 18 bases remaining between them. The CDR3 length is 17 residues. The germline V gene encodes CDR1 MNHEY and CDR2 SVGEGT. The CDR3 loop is CASSYFGSGGPTDTQYF. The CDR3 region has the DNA TGTGCCAGCAGTTATTTTGGTAGCGGAGGCCCCACAGATACGCAGTATTTT.

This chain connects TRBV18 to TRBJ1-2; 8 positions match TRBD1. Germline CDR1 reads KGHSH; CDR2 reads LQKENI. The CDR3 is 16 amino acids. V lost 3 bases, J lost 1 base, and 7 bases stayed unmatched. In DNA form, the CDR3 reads TGTGCCAGCTCACCGTTCGGGACAGGCGATAACTATGGCTACACCTTC. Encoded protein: CASSPFGTGDNYGYTF.

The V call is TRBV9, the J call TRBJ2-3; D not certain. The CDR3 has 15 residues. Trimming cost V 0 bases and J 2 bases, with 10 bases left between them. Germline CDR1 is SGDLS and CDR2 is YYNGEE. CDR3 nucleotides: TGTGCCAGCAGCGTAGCGGTCCTTAACACAGATACGCAGTATTTT. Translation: CASSVAVLNTDTQYF.

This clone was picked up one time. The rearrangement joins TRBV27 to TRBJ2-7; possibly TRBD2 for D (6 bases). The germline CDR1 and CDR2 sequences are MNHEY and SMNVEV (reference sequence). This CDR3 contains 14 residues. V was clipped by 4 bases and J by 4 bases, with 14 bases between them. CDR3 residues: CASSSPGLPYEQYF. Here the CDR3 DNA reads TGTGCCAGCAGTTCGCCGGGACTGCCTTACGAGCAGTACTTC.

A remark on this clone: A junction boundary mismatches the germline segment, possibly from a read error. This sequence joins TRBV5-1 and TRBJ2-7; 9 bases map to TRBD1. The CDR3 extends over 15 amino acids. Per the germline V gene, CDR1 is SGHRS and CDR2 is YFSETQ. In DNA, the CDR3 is TGCGCCAGCAGCTTGGCGGGACAGGGTGCGGGAGCGCTGGGCTTC. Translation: CASSLAGQGAGALGF.

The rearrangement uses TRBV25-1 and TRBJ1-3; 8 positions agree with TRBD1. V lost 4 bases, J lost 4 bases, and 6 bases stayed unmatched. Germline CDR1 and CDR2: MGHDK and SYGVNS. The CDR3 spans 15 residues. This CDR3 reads CASSAPWTGGNTIYF. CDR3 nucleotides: TGTGCCAGCAGTGCTCCCTGGACAGGGGGAAACACCATATATTTT.

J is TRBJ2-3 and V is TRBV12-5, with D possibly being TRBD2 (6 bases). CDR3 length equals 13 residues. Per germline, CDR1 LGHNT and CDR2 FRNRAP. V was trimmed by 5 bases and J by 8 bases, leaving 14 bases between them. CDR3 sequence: CASGLGTSRTQYF. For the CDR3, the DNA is TGTGCTAGTGGTCTCGGGACTTCTCGTACGCAGTATTTT.

The chain's CDR3 is CASSLVAGTTRTGELFF. CDR3 DNA: TGTGCCAGCAGCTTAGTAGCCGGGACTACAAGGACCGGGGAGCTGTTTTTT. The V gene is TRBV7-8, the J gene TRBJ2-2; 7 nucleotides match TRBD2. J lost 5 bases, V lost 1 base, and 10 bases had no gene match. CDR3 length: 17 amino acids. CDR1 is SGHVS, CDR2 FQNEAQ, per germline. The whole variable domain, remainder taken from reference TRBV7-8 and TRBJ2-2, is GAGVSQSPRYKVAKRGQDVALRCDPISGHVSLFWYQQALGQGPEFLTYFQNEAQLDKSGLPSDRFFAERPEGSVSTLKIQRTQQEDSAVYLCASSLVAGTTRTGELFFGEGSRLTVL.

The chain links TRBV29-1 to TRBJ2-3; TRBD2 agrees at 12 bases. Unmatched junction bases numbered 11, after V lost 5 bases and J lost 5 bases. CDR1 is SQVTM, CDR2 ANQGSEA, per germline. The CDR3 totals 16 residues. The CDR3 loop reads CSVSSKGLAGLDTQYF. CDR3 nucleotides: TGCAGCGTTTCTTCCAAGGGACTAGCGGGCTTAGATACGCAGTATTTT.

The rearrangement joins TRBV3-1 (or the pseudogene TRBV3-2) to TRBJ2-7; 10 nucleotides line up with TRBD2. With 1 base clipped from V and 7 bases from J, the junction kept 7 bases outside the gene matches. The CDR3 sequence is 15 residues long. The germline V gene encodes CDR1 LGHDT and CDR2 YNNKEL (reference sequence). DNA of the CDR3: TGTGCCAGCAGCCAAGTACCAGCGGGAGGGGAAGAGCAGTACTTC. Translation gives CASSQVPAGGEEQYF.

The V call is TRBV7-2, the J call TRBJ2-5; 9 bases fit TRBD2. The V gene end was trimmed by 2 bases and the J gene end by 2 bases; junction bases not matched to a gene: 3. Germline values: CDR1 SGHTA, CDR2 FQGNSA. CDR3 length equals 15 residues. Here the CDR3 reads CASSLLAGGQETQYF. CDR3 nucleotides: TGTGCCAGCAGCTTATTGGCGGGGGGGCAAGAGACCCAGTACTTC.

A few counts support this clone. The CDR3 coding sequence is TGTGCCAGCAGTAGACCGACAGGGATCTATGGCTACACCTTC. The encoded protein is CASSRPTGIYGYTF. This chain joins TRBV11-2 and TRBJ1-2, with 7 bases lining up with TRBD1. The V and J ends lost 6 bases and 4 bases, in that order; junction bases with no gene match: 8. The CDR3 has 14 amino acids. In germline, CDR1 is SGHAT, CDR2 FQNNGV.

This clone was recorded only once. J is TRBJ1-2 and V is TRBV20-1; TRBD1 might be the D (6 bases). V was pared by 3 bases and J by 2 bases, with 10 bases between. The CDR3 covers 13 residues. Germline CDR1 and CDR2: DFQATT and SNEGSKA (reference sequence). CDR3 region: CSASTGTNYGYTF. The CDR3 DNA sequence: TGCAGTGCTAGTACCGGGACAAACTATGGCTACACCTTC.

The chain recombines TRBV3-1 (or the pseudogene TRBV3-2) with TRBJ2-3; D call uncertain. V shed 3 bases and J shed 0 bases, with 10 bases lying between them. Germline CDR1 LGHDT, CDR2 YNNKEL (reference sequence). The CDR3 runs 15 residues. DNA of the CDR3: TGTGCCAGCAGCCACTCACAGTTGAGCACAGATACGCAGTATTTT. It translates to CASSHSQLSTDTQYF.